This T cell receptor beta chain is drawn from a study of T cell responses to AZD1222 COVID-19 vaccine. Profiled with immunoSEQ multiplex PCR; TCRdb holds only in-frame clones, not every one. This repertoire shows around 45,000 clones, around four fifths found once; its top ten account for 20% to 25%. General observations from the study: The CD4 TCRs associated with vaccination extended across spike and predominated at 160-218 and 743-854. The donors showed a predominance of white British ancestry and of females, with possible underestimation of clonal diversity. Increases in Spike-specific TCR breadth and depth were seen after two AZD1222 doses. Reportedly, nearly half of unique spike TCRs recognized epitopes outside B.1.351/B.1.1.7 mutations.

As concerns this clone: What it binds is unknown.

This sequence was found in an adult who received the MenACWY meningococcal vaccine as a control. The sequencing used peripheral blood, collected 28 days after the second dose of the MenACWY control vaccine.

The DNA of the CDR3 is TGTGCCAGCAGTGACTCTGAGGGAGCAGGCAATGAGCAGTTCTTC. Encoded protein: CASSDSEGAGNEQFF. V is TRBV6-4 and J is TRBJ2-1, with a tentative D call TRBD2 (5 bases). This CDR3 is built from 15 residues. CDR1 MRHNA and CDR2 SNTAGT come from the germline V gene. V gave up 0 bases and J gave up 6 bases, with 12 bases separating them.